This is a list of T cell receptor beta chains from one sample in a study of blood T cell repertoires in COVID-19. Produced via immunoSEQ multiplex PCR; TCRdb's table is partial and in-frame only. The sample includes fewer than 80,000 clones, approximately 86% seen only once; the top ten take about 5.7%. The specimen sequenced was peripheral blood. Receptor source: an elderly man with COVID-19, enrolled during active disease. CDR3s include the opening cysteine and the closing phenylalanine or tryptophan.

v_call,cdr3_aa
TRBV6-4,CASRKDRSTGELFF
TRBV5-1,CASSFPDRGTEAFF
TRBV4-1,CASSQVQSGSSGNTIYF
TRBV5-6,CASSLVQAPKQYF
TRBV14,CASSQETSKWETQYF
TRBV6-1,CASSEDGGRNEKLFF
TRBV18,CASSPRGNTEAFF
TRBV5-1,CASSATGEAFF
TRBV5-1,CASSLDPQGYTEAFF
TRBV6-5,CASSHRGSQETQYF
TRBV10-2,CASSVFYETQYF
TRBV12-3/TRBV12-4,CASMDRTIYGYTF
TRBV7-2,CASSAPGTGSYEQYF
TRBV12-5,CASDLDRVDGYTF
TRBV19,CASSTSGGRTDTQYF
TRBV9,CASSSTGVYNEQFF
TRBV5-6,CASSRDRGLPSGANVLTF
TRBV4-3,CASSQDWDRGSYEQYF
TRBV6-5,CASSYLDYPGTGELFF
TRBV20-1,CSASEGSTEAFF
TRBV7-9,CASSSGQRAYNEQFF
TRBV4-2,CASSPSAGGLNSPLHF
TRBV5-5,CASSLARRTGDTDTQYF
TRBV9,CASSVGQRPGYGYTF
TRBV5-4,CASSSGRTGPGNTEAFF
TRBV3-1/TRBV3-2,CASSQQNTEAFF
TRBV7-9,CASSLAPDRAAQPQHF
TRBV3-1/TRBV3-2,CASSQWTGGANVLTF
TRBV6-5,CASSLPGTHQETQYF
TRBV5-1,CASSWDSGSYNEQFF
TRBV7-3,CASSSLTGETQYF
TRBV15,CATSRETTDTEAFF
TRBV5-5,CASSPLISGGLETQYF
TRBV4-3,CASSHEYRYEQYF
TRBV29-1,CSVSDNSNQPQHF
TRBV18,CASSPGQGGPDTQYF
TRBV19,CASSSRDSGANVLTF
TRBV2,CASRRDTSHEQYF
TRBV28,CASSLSRNYGYTF
TRBV18,CASSPPMGQGNTEAFF
TRBV6-6,CASSYSGPTGADTQYF
TRBV24-1,CATSDYRGSSSYNEQFF
TRBV5-5,CASSWGTGAYEQYF
TRBV5-6,CASSWGQKETQYF
TRBV9,CASSVVVGLNTEAFF
TRBV10-3,CAIRPDRNTEAFF
TRBV10-3,CAISESPGGNYGYTF
TRBV19,CASSKGQGVVVFQHF
TRBV15,CATSRRQTSGNTIYF
TRBV6-5,CASRIQGTDTQYF